This paragraph reports one TCR beta chain. What it recognizes is unknown. These data belong to a study of T cells expressing NK-cell markers. Overall study context: There were seven HCMV-seropositive donors and one seronegative donor among the eight sequenced. Study-wide results and limits: Researchers report these clonotypes also headed the CD3+CD56-NKG2C+ fraction in four donors.

Per germline, CDR1 SGHTA and CDR2 FQGNSA. The CDR3 extends over 16 amino acids. TCRdb derives one entry per CDR3 protein from the 5' RACE reads, leaving out DNA. Its table lists more than 250,000 distinct CDR3 sequences. Sequenced sample: blood T cells: a sorted CD56 or NKG2C T cell subset, CD4+ or CD8+ T cells, or bulk PBMC T cells (not recorded which). The V gene is TRBV7-2, the J gene TRBJ2-1; TCRdb outputs TRBD2, but without DNA this stays unchecked. The clonotype comes from a man aged 18 to 35 in good health. The CDR3 sequence: CASSSQWAGGLSEQFF. The full variable domain, its missing parts supplied by reference TRBV7-2 and TRBJ2-1, is GAGVSQSPSNKVTEKGKDVELRCDPISGHTALYWYRQSLGQGLEFLIYFQGNSAPDKSGLPSDRFSAERTGGSVSTLTIQRTQQEDSAVYLCASSSQWAGGLSEQFFGPGTRLTVL.